This T cell receptor (beta chain) originates from a study of blood T cell repertoires in COVID-19. The repertoire was sequenced with immunoSEQ multiplex PCR; TCRdb's copy has only in-frame clones and lacks some. The data contain tens of thousands of clones, about four fifths of them seen just once; the ten biggest clones take up 18%. Between the trimmed V and J ends, which lost 4 bases and 2 bases, there was a span of 8 bases. CDR1 is WSHSY and CDR2 is SAAADI in the germline V gene. This CDR3 is 13 amino acids long. This chain uses TRBV10-2 with TRBJ1-1; TRBD1 might be the D (6 bases). Sequenced sample: peripheral blood. This sequence was found in a woman in her fifties or sixties with acute or convalescent COVID-19. In nucleotides, the CDR3 is TGCGCCAGCAGTGTACAGGGCAACACTGAAGCTTTCTTT. It is translated as CASSVQGNTEAFF.